This TCR beta chain was captured by sequencing in a study of Ad26.COV2.S vaccination and SARS-CoV-2 variants. Details on this clone: What it binds is unknown. The sample holds other DNA sequences that translate to the same CDR3.

Treatment: approximately 18 received Ad26.COV2.S at low or high dose, single or two shots; several received placebo; per-sample allocation not given. Material that was analyzed had been drawn on day 63 after the first vaccine or placebo injection. This CDR3 region has 14 residues. CDR1 and CDR2 from the germline V gene are KGHSH and LQKENI. V was cut by 2 bases and J by 5 bases, with 10 bases left in between. The assay was immunoSEQ multiplex PCR, and TCRdb's table has in-frame clones only and misses some. The sample lists roughly 380,000 clones, around 87% seen once, with more than 3% in the top ten. Overall study results and limits: Reported post-vaccination CD8+ and CD4+ T cell responses to spike showed substantial breadth.

This clonotype originated in a person between 18 and 59 years old who received the Ad26.COV2.S COVID-19 vaccine or a placebo. The sequencing here drew on peripheral blood, taken in a trial of Ad26.COV2.S vaccine versus placebo. The chain uses TRBV18 and TRBJ1-5; D ambiguous. This chain's CDR3 is CASSPSGNDQPQHF. The CDR3 region has the DNA TGTGCCAGCTCACCATCCGGAAACGATCAGCCCCAGCATTTT. Supplemented by reference TRBV18 and TRBJ1-5, the full variable domain reads NAGVMQNPRHLVRRRGQEARLRCSPMKGHSHVYWYRQLPEEGLKFMVYLQKENIIDESGMPKERFSAEFPKEGPSILRIQQVVRGDSAAYFCASSPSGNDQPQHFGDGTRLSIL.